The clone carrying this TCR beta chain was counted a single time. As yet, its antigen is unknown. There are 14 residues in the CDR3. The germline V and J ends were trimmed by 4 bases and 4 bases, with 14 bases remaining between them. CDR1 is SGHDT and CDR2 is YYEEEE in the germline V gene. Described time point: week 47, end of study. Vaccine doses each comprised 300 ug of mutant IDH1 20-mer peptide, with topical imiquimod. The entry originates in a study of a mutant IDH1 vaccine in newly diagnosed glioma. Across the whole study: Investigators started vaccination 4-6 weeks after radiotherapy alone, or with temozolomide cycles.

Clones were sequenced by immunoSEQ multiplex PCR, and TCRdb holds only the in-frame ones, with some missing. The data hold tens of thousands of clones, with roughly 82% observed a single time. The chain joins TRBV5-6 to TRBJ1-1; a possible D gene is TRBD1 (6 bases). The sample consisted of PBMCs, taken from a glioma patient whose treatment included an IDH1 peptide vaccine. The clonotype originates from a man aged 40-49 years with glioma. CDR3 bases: TGTGCCAGCAGCCCCTTTCGAGGGGGCACTGAAGCTTTCTTT. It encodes CASSPFRGGTEAFF.